This TCR beta chain came from a study of naive and memory T cell subsets. The V end lost 0 bases, the J end lost 9 bases, and 11 bases lay between the germline ends. CDR1 and CDR2 (germline): MGHRA, YSYEKL. The CDR3 covers 13 residues. Whole-study findings and limits: Over 95% of naive TCR sequences appeared only once, unlike memory subsets. Naive repertoires, especially CD8, held a few larger clonotypes, possibly memory cells re-expressing CD45RA.

An equimolar mix of two oligonucleotides served as the beta constant-region primer for TRBC1 and TRBC2. Four rounds of PCR amplified the ligated cDNA using nested alpha and beta constant-region primers plus SP2. The cDNA 3' end received a ligated single-stranded oligonucleotide carrying the SP2 primer and a 12-nucleotide UMI. TCRdb passed the UMI-ligation and nested PCR reads through MiXCR, listing each CDR3 protein once. The sample holds roughly 140,000 distinct CDR3 sequences; 15% to 25% are singletons and the top ten take roughly 0.6%. Overnight CMV lysate stimulation of fresh PBMCs defined donor CMV status by CD4+ IFNgamma. With respect to this clonotype: Antigen specificity is unknown.

This TCR derives from a human donor in good health. The rearrangement joins TRBV4-1 to TRBJ1-2; D is unresolved. Input material: naive CD8+ T cells from blood. The CDR3 here is CASSQDYGASYTF. The CDR3, as DNA: TGCGCCAGCAGCCAAGATTATGGAGCAAGCTACACCTTC.